These 18 T cell receptor beta chains were all obtained from the same sample, sequenced in a study of shared clonotypes between healthy human individuals. Only in-frame clones appear in the TCRdb table, and some are missing; sequencing was by immunoSEQ multiplex PCR. The data show fewer than 3 million clones, about 90% seen once. The sample taken for sequencing was naive CD4+ T cells from PBMCs. Indicated subset: CD45RA+ positively selected. The receptor set was obtained from a man younger than 35 in good health. Some clones in this sample may be carry-over from other donors' samples.

This sequence joins TRBV4-3 and TRBJ2-1; D unclear. Looked up from germline, CDR1 is LGHNA and CDR2 is YSLEER. Trimming took 1 base from V and 7 from J, leaving 14 bases between them. CDR3 length: 15 residues. CDR3 in DNA: TGCGCCAGCAGCCAAGGTCAGAGGCGGTGGAATGAGCAGTTCTTC. It encodes CASSQGQRRWNEQFF.

V usage is TRBV28 and J usage is TRBJ2-6, with D perhaps matching TRBD2 (6 bases). CDR1 is MDHEN and CDR2 is SYDVKM in the germline V gene. V shed 5 bases and J shed 0 bases, with 17 bases lying between them. This CDR3 contains 18 residues. The CDR3: CASSNRGAIHSGANVLTF. Here the CDR3 DNA reads TGTGCCAGCAGTAACCGCGGGGCTATCCACTCTGGGGCCAACGTCCTGACTTTC. Looking up the rest from reference TRBV28 and TRBJ2-6 gives the full variable domain: DVKVTQSSRYLVKRTGEKVFLECVQDMDHENMFWYRQDPGLGLRLIYFSYDVKMKEKGDIPEGYSVSREKKERFSLILESASTNQTSMYLCASSNRGAIHSGANVLTFGAGSRLTVL.

The chain has TRBV6-6 and TRBJ1-5; D unclear. CDR1 and CDR2 (germline): MNHNY, SVGAGI (reference sequence). V dropped 2 bases and J dropped 0 bases, with 8 bases sitting between them. CDR3 length: 15 residues. CDR3 amino acids: CASSYPGVSNQPQHF. The CDR3 DNA reads as TGTGCCAGCAGTTACCCTGGTGTTAGCAATCAGCCCCAGCATTTT.

The chain recombines TRBV18 with TRBJ2-2; D gene uncertain. Deletions cut 2 bases from V and 3 bases from J, with 10 bases between. Germline values: CDR1 KGHSH, CDR2 LQKENI. The CDR3 is made up of 15 amino acids. CDR3 region: CASSPVRVDTGELFF. The CDR3 nucleotides are TGTGCCAGCTCACCAGTCCGGGTAGACACCGGGGAGCTGTTTTTT.

A note on this clone: Other DNA sequences from this sample encode an identical CDR3 as well. The chain uses TRBV5-1 and TRBJ2-6; D ambiguous. Trimming cost V 4 bases and J 1 base, with 6 bases left between them. This CDR3 has 14 residues. From germline, CDR1 is SGHRS and CDR2 YFSETQ. The CDR3 nucleotides are TGCGCCAGCAGCCTAGGTTCTGGGGCCAACGTCCTGACTTTC. Its protein is CASSLGSGANVLTF.

The chain employs TRBV11-2 and TRBJ1-1; D remains ambiguous. The CDR3 consists of 15 residues. V dropped 4 bases and J dropped 0 bases, with 12 bases sitting between them. Germline values: CDR1 SGHAT, CDR2 FQNNGV. CDR3 in DNA: TGTGCCAGCAGCTCAGGCAGGACTATGAACACTGAAGCTTTCTTT. Encoded protein: CASSSGRTMNTEAFF.

This chain joins TRBV4-1 and TRBJ1-2; 8 bases fit TRBD1. This CDR3 comprises 17 residues. Trimming took 0 bases from V and 4 from J; bases not matched to a gene: 10. Germline CDR1 reads MGHRA; CDR2 reads YSYEKL. This CDR3 is CASSQETRPGGLYGYTF. For the CDR3, the DNA is TGCGCCAGCAGCCAAGAGACACGTCCAGGGGGCCTCTATGGCTACACCTTC.

This sequence joins TRBV2 and TRBJ2-5; D unresolved. The V gene's germline CDR1 is SNHLY and CDR2 FYNNEI. The ends were cut back, 5 bases at V and 0 bases at J, with 4 bases in the middle. The CDR3 loop spans 12 amino acids. CDR3 protein: CASSSNQETQYF. The CDR3 region has the DNA TGTGCCAGCAGTTCAAACCAAGAGACCCAGTACTTC.

The CDR3 region has the DNA TGCAGCGGACTTCGGACTAGCGGGAGTGAGACCCAGTACTTC. It is translated as CSGLRTSGSETQYF. This chain uses TRBV29-1 with TRBJ2-5; 13 nucleotides agree with TRBD2. Germline values: CDR1 SQVTM, CDR2 ANQGSEA. Losses at the gene ends were 7 bases for V and 5 bases for J; bases not matched to a gene: 7. The CDR3 is 14 residues long.

This chain links TRBV6-6 with TRBJ2-7; 13 bases are shared with TRBD2. Looked up from germline, CDR1 is MNHNY and CDR2 is SVGAGI (reference sequence). V gave up 6 bases and J gave up 4 bases; unmatched junction bases: 6. This CDR3 has 15 amino acids. CDR3 residues: CASRLGTSGKYEQYF. The CDR3 nucleotides read TGTGCCAGCAGACTCGGGACTAGCGGGAAGTACGAGCAGTACTTC.

The rearrangement uses TRBV4-3 and TRBJ1-2; 7 bases are a match to TRBD1. CDR3 length equals 14 residues. V was clipped by 4 bases and J by 7 bases; unmatched bases: 9. In germline, CDR1 is LGHNA, CDR2 YSLEER. CDR3 in amino acids: CASSPIQGYGGYTF. DNA for the CDR3: TGCGCCAGCAGCCCGATACAGGGGTATGGTGGCTACACCTTC.

This chain joins TRBV4-1 and TRBJ2-1; TRBD2 agrees at 16 bases. CDR1 is MGHRA and CDR2 is YSYEKL in the germline V gene. V was clipped by 5 bases and J by 4 bases; unmatched bases: 14. CDR3 length equals 20 residues. CDR3 in amino acids: CASSTRKPGTSGRGYNEQFF. CDR3 DNA sequence: TGCGCCAGCAGCACCCGAAAGCCCGGGACTAGCGGGAGGGGATACAATGAGCAGTTCTTC.

V gene TRBV13 combines with J gene TRBJ2-3; D is undetermined. This CDR3 has 18 amino acids. Germline lookup yields CDR1 PRHDT and CDR2 FYEKMQ (reference sequence). V was shortened by 5 bases and J by 1 base, with 22 bases between the two germline ends. CDR3 DNA: TGTGCCAGCAGCCTATCCCCAGCGTGGAGCGAAGGCACAGATACGCAGTATTTT. This codes for CASSLSPAWSEGTDTQYF.

On this clone: In the same sample, other DNA sequences code for this CDR3. This chain uses TRBV4-1 with TRBJ2-7; D gene ambiguous. The ends were cut back, 0 bases at V and 4 bases at J, with 4 bases in the middle. CDR1 MGHRA and CDR2 YSYEKL come from the germline V gene. The CDR3 has 12 residues. The CDR3 bases are TGCGCCAGCAGCCAAGACGGATACGAGCAGTACTTC. Encoded protein: CASSQDGYEQYF.

The chain joins TRBV6-5 to TRBJ2-5; the D is unclear. The tail of the sequence fits TRBJ2-7 better, so the J call may be wrong. The V gene's germline CDR1 is MNHEY and CDR2 SVGAGI. The CDR3 covers 12 residues. The CDR3 spells CATMGNSYEQYF. The CDR3 DNA reads as TGTGCCACCATGGGAAATTCCTACGAGCAGTACTTC.

This chain links TRBV15 with TRBJ2-1, with no clear D. V lost 0 bases, J lost 4 bases, and 7 bases lay in between. CDR1 is LNHNV, CDR2 YYDKDF, per germline (reference sequence). The CDR3 runs to 14 residues. CDR3 DNA: TGTGCCACCAGCAGAGACGGGTTATACAATGAGCAGTTCTTC. Translating it yields CATSRDGLYNEQFF.

V usage is TRBV28 and J usage is TRBJ2-3; TRBD2 matches 7 bases. V was clipped by 2 bases and J by 0 bases; unmatched bases: 5. This CDR3 comprises 16 residues. Germline CDR1 is MDHEN and CDR2 is SYDVKM. The CDR3 sequence: CASSLSGASSTDTQYF. The CDR3 DNA reads TGTGCCAGCAGTTTAAGCGGGGCCTCTAGCACAGATACGCAGTATTTT.

This sequence joins TRBV4-1 and TRBJ1-5, with 7 bases that match TRBD1. CDR3 size: 18 residues. The V gene end was trimmed by 1 base and the J gene end by 0 bases; junction bases not matched to a gene: 9. Germline CDR1 and CDR2: MGHRA and YSYEKL. The CDR3 here is CASSQGPGQRNSNQPQHF. The DNA for the CDR3 is TGCGCCAGCAGCCAAGGTCCGGGACAGCGTAATAGCAATCAGCCCCAGCATTTT.